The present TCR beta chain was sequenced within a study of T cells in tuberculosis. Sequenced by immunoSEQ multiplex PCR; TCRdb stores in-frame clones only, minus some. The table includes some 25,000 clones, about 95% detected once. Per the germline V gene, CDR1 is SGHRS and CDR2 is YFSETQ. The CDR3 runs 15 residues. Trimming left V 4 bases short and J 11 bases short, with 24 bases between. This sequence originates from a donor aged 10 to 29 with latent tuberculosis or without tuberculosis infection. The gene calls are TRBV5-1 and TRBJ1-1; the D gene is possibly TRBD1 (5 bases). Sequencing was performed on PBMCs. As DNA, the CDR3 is TGCGCCAGCAGCCCGGAGGGGCAGGGTTGGCTGGGGGCTTTCTTT. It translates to CASSPEGQGWLGAFF.